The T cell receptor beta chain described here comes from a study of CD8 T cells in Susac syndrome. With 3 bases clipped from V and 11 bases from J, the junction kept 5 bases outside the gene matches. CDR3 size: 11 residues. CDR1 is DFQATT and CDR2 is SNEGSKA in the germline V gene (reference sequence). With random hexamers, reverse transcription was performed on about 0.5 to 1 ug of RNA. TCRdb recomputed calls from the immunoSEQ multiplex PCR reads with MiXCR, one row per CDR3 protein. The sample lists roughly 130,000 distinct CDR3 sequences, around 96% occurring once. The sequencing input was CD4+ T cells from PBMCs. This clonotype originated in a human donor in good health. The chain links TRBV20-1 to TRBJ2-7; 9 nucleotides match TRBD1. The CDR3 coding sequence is TGCAGTGCTAGTCCCGACAGGGGGGAGTACTTC. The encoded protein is CSASPDRGEYF.